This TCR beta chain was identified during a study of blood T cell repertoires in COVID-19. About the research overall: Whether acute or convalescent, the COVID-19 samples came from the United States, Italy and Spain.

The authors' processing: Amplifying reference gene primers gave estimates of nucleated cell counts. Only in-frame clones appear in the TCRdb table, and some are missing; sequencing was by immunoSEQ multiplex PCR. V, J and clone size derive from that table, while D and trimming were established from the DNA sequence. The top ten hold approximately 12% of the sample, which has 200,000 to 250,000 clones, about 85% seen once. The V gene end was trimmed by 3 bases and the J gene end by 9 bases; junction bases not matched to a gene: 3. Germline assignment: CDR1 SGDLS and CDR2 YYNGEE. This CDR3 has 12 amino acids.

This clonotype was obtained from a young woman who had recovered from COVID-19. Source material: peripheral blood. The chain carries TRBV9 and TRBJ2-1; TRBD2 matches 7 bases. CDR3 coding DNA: TGTGCCAGCAGCGGGCGGGAGTTTGAGCAGTTCTTC. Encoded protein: CASSGREFEQFF.